The 29 T cell receptor beta chains below all came from one sample that was sequenced in a study of T cell therapy after organ transplantation. Clones were sequenced by immunoSEQ multiplex PCR, and TCRdb holds only the in-frame ones, with some missing. The table records 15,000 or so clones, about 85% of them present only once. Their cognate antigens are unknown. Time point meaning: 20-29 weeks after completion of therapy. The sample consisted of CD8+ T cells from blood, taken after autologous CMV-specific T cell therapy. Receptors were obtained from a human patient who had received a solid organ transplant and had CMV disease. The graft donor may be the source of some T cells.

The chain couples TRBV29-1 to TRBJ2-3; D not certain. Germline V gene sequence: CDR1 SQVTM, CDR2 ANQGSEA. V lost 4 bases, J lost 6 bases, and 8 bases lay in between. The CDR3 has 11 residues. The CDR3 reads CSVGAEDTQYF. For the CDR3, the DNA is TGCAGCGTTGGGGCGGAGGATACGCAGTATTTT.

In DNA, the CDR3 is TGTGCCAGCAGCTTACCTAGCGGGACCACAGATACGCAGTATTTT. Translating it yields CASSLPSGTTDTQYF. The chain combines TRBV7-8 with TRBJ2-3, with 9 bases lining up with TRBD2. Trimming took 2 bases from V and 2 from J; bases not matched to a gene: 2. This CDR3 has 15 amino acids. Germline V gene lookup returns CDR1 SGHVS and CDR2 FQNEAQ. Full variable domain (missing parts from reference TRBV7-8 and TRBJ2-3): GAGVSQSPRYKVAKRGQDVALRCDPISGHVSLFWYQQALGQGPEFLTYFQNEAQLDKSGLPSDRFFAERPEGSVSTLKIQRTQQEDSAVYLCASSLPSGTTDTQYFGPGTRLTVL.

The gene calls are TRBV10-3 and TRBJ2-7; perhaps TRBD2 as D (5 bases). In germline, CDR1 is ENHRY, CDR2 SYGVKD. V was cut by 3 bases and J by 5 bases, with 14 bases left in between. The CDR3 length is 14 residues. DNA of the CDR3: TGTGCCATCAGTGACGTCGGGGTTATCGACGAGCAGTACTTC. Protein sequence: CAISDVGVIDEQYF.

A remark on this clone: At one of its ends the junction is not consistent with the germline gene, which may arise from a read error. This rearrangement joins TRBV4-2 to TRBJ2-1; TRBD1 agrees at 8 bases. Germline CDR1 reads LGHNA; CDR2 reads YNFKEQ. The CDR3 extends over 17 amino acids. The CDR3 DNA is TGTGCCAGCAGTCAAGAACAGGGGGAGAGCTCCTACAATGAGCAGTTCTTC. This encodes CASSQEQGESSYNEQFF.

The chain carries TRBV29-1 and TRBJ1-1, with TRBD1 identical over 7 bases. The V gene end was trimmed by 4 bases and the J gene end by 2 bases; junction bases not matched to a gene: 16. The CDR3 has 17 residues. Germline CDR1 is SQVTM and CDR2 is ANQGSEA. For the CDR3, the DNA is TGCAGCGTTGGTCTGCGACAGGGTAACGGTCCTAACACTGAAGCTTTCTTT. Translation: CSVGLRQGNGPNTEAFF.

This rearrangement joins TRBV6-6 to TRBJ2-7, with D possibly being TRBD2 (5 bases). Trimming shortened V by 5 bases and J by 5 bases, and 22 bases separated the two germline ends. Looked up from germline, CDR1 is MNHNY and CDR2 is SVGAGI (reference sequence). The CDR3 is made up of 16 amino acids. CDR3 DNA: TGTGCCAGCAGTCCCTTCGGCATTTTACGGGGAAACGAGCAGTACTTC. Translation: CASSPFGILRGNEQYF.

This sequence joins TRBV27 and TRBJ2-5; no reliable D call. This CDR3 region has 11 residues. The V end was cut by 6 bases, the J end by 2 bases, with 4 bases between. From germline, CDR1 is MNHEY and CDR2 SMNVEV (reference sequence). The CDR3 DNA is TGTGCCAGCAGGATACAAGAGACCCAGTACTTC. Its translation: CASRIQETQYF.

Only one count was recorded for this clone. CDR3 DNA sequence: TGTGCCAGCAGCTCACTAGCGGGGGACCCGACAGATACGCAGTATTTT. Its protein product is CASSSLAGDPTDTQYF. The gene calls are TRBV5-6 and TRBJ2-3, with 11 bases that match TRBD2. Germline V gene sequence: CDR1 SGHDT, CDR2 YYEEEE. The CDR3 length is 16 residues. Trimming took 3 bases from V and 3 from J; bases not matched to a gene: 6. The entire variable domain, with the rest obtained from reference TRBV5-6 and TRBJ2-3, is as follows: DAGVTQSPTHLIKTRGQQVTLRCSPKSGHDTVSWYQQALGQGPQFIFQYYEEEERQRGNFPDRFSGHQFPNYSSELNVNALLLGDSALYLCASSSLAGDPTDTQYFGPGTRLTVL.

The chain links TRBV19 to TRBJ1-1; a possible D gene is TRBD1 (6 bases). Germline V gene sequence: CDR1 LNHDA, CDR2 SQIVND (reference sequence). There are 15 residues in the CDR3. Trimming removed 3 bases from V and 1 base from J, with 12 bases in between. The CDR3 here is CASSIVDRRNTEAFF. CDR3 DNA sequence: TGTGCCAGTAGTATCGTCGACAGGAGGAACACTGAAGCTTTCTTT.

This chain uses TRBV6-1 with TRBJ1-5; D unresolved. V was pared by 2 bases and J by 6 bases, with 11 bases between. The CDR3 extends over 14 amino acids. Germline-derived CDR1 and CDR2 are MNHNS and SASEGT. The CDR3 DNA sequence: TGTGCCAGCAGTGAATTAAGGCGAGGTCAGCCCCAGCATTTT. It translates to CASSELRRGQPQHF.

The chain links TRBV6-5 to TRBJ2-7; D not certain. The CDR3 is 13 amino acids. The V gene's germline CDR1 is MNHEY and CDR2 SVGAGI. Trimming left V 2 bases short and J 3 bases short, with 8 bases between. The chain's CDR3 is CASSYAVGYEQYF. CDR3 DNA: TGTGCCAGCAGTTACGCGGTGGGCTACGAGCAGTACTTC.

The chain is built from TRBV2 and TRBJ2-7; TRBD2 matches 14 bases. V lost 5 bases to trimming and J lost 7 bases; unmatched junction nucleotides: 7. The germline CDR1 and CDR2 sequences are SNHLY and FYNNEI. The CDR3 is made up of 15 amino acids. For the CDR3, the DNA is TGTGCCAGCAGTCGACTAGCGGGAGGGCCGAGTGAGCAGTACTTC. Its translation is CASSRLAGGPSEQYF.

The chain employs TRBV27 and TRBJ2-7, with D perhaps matching TRBD1 (6 bases). The CDR3 length is 14 residues. Germline loops: CDR1 MNHEY, CDR2 SMNVEV (reference sequence). V was trimmed by 1 base and J by 2 bases, leaving 9 bases between them. CDR3 nucleotide sequence: TGTGCCAGCAGTTTATTCAGGGGCCCCTACGAGCAGTACTTC. As protein: CASSLFRGPYEQYF.

This sequence joins TRBV7-3 and TRBJ1-6, with no clear D. Germline values: CDR1 SGHTA, CDR2 FQGTGA. The CDR3 has 16 amino acids. Trimming cost V 0 bases and J 12 bases, with 18 bases left between them. The CDR3 loop is CASSLTGTPELEPLHF. CDR3 in DNA: TGTGCCAGCAGCTTAACGGGAACCCCCGAGTTGGAACCCCTCCACTTT. The variable domain in full, completed from reference TRBV7-3 and TRBJ1-6, reads GAGVSQTPSNKVTEKGKYVELRCDPISGHTALYWYRQSLGQGPEFLIYFQGTGAADDSGLPNDRFFAVRPEGSVSTLKIQRTERGDSAVYLCASSLTGTPELEPLHFGNGTRLTVT.

The rearrangement uses TRBV27 and TRBJ2-1; D assignment may be TRBD1 or TRBD2 (5 bases each). This CDR3 is 14 amino acids long. The V and J ends lost 6 bases and 5 bases respectively, with 14 bases between them. Germline CDR1 reads MNHEY; CDR2 reads SMNVEV (reference sequence). The CDR3 reads CASRRGGVNNEQFF. CDR3 DNA: TGTGCCAGCAGACGGGGCGGCGTCAACAATGAGCAGTTCTTC.

The chain combines TRBV7-9 with TRBJ2-3; 7 bases are shared with TRBD1. Germline-derived CDR1 and CDR2 are SEHNR and FQNEAQ (reference sequence). This CDR3 is built from 15 residues. J lost 2 bases, V lost 3 bases, and 5 bases had no gene match. The CDR3 DNA reads as TGTGCCAGCAGCTTTGGGGACAGCTCCACAGATACGCAGTATTTT. It yields the protein CASSFGDSSTDTQYF.

The chain combines TRBV30 with TRBJ1-2; D is perhaps TRBD1 (5 bases). CDR3 length: 17 amino acids. Germline CDR1 reads GTSNPN; CDR2 reads SVGIG (reference sequence). Trimming pared 5 bases from V and 2 bases from J, leaving 24 bases between. CDR3 loop: CAWGGDGLRNTNYGYTF. CDR3 sequence (DNA): TGTGCCTGGGGGGGAGATGGTCTGCGGAATACAAACTATGGCTACACCTTC.

The gene calls are TRBV6-5 and TRBJ1-5, with D unclear. Germline CDR1 MNHEY, CDR2 SVGAGI. The CDR3 runs 15 residues. Trimming took 0 bases from V and 0 from J, leaving 6 bases between them. CDR3 region: CASSYSIRSNQPQHF. CDR3 nucleotide sequence: TGTGCCAGCAGTTACTCGATCCGTAGCAATCAGCCCCAGCATTTT.

This clone came up once. This chain uses TRBV7-9 with TRBJ1-4, with a possible D match to TRBD1 (5 bases). Germline CDR1 SEHNR, CDR2 FQNEAQ (reference sequence). Trimming left V 0 bases short and J 4 bases short, with 9 bases between. The CDR3 sequence is 15 residues long. CDR3 protein: CASSLATGRNEKLFF. CDR3 sequence (DNA): TGTGCCAGCAGCTTAGCCACAGGTCGTAATGAAAAACTGTTTTTT.

V is TRBV25-1 and J is TRBJ2-7; D unclear. The J call is uncertain, as TRBJ2-1 better fits the DNA end. Germline lookup yields CDR1 MGHDK and CDR2 SYGVNS. CDR3 length equals 13 residues. CDR3 sequence (DNA): TGTGCCAGCAGTGAATCCGGGTATAATGAGCAGTTCTTC. Amino acid sequence: CASSESGYNEQFF.

This clone was seen more than once but under ten times. This rearrangement joins TRBV6-6 to TRBJ2-7; TRBD1 matches at 11 bases. The CDR3 covers 15 residues. Per germline, CDR1 MNHNY and CDR2 SVGAGI (reference sequence). V trimming: 6 bases; J trimming: 7 bases; junction bases outside the gene matches: 11. In DNA form, the CDR3 reads TGTGCCAGCAGCTTGGGGGGACAGGGGGTTTTTGAGCAGTACTTC. Its translation is CASSLGGQGVFEQYF.

This clone was seen only once. The chain employs TRBV6-5 and TRBJ2-7; the D call may be TRBD1 or TRBD2 (6 bases each). V shed 0 bases and J shed 6 bases, with 12 bases lying between them. This CDR3 has 14 residues. Germline loops: CDR1 MNHEY, CDR2 SVGAGI. The CDR3 here is CASSYSGGGGEQYF. The CDR3 nucleotides are TGTGCCAGCAGTTACTCCGGCGGAGGGGGCGAGCAGTACTTC.

The V call is TRBV21-1, the J call TRBJ1-1; the listed D gene, TRBD1, was not tested against the DNA. TRBV21-1 is deemed a pseudogene. The CDR3 has 13 amino acids. CDR3 DNA sequence: TGTGCCAGCAGCAAGGCAGGGAACACTGAAGCTTTCTTT. It specifies CASSKAGNTEAFF.

V gene TRBV9 combines with J gene TRBJ1-1, with TRBD1 as a possible D gene (6 bases). CDR1 and CDR2 from the germline V gene are SGDLS and YYNGEE. V lost 3 bases and J lost 3, with 12 bases in between. This CDR3 is built from 14 residues. The CDR3 DNA follows: TGTGCCAGCAGCGAGGGGGGCAGCCACACTGAAGCTTTCTTT. Amino acid sequence: CASSEGGSHTEAFF.

The V call is TRBV19, the J call TRBJ2-7; TRBD1 matches 7 bases. Trimming cost V 5 bases and J 2 bases; bases outside gene matches: 9. The CDR3 has 15 residues. The V gene's germline CDR1 is LNHDA and CDR2 SQIVND (reference sequence). The CDR3 region is CASSPTGARTYEQYF. The CDR3 region has the DNA TGTGCCAGTAGTCCTACAGGGGCCCGAACCTACGAGCAGTACTTC.

In this sample, this clone turned up a few times. Here the CDR3 reads CSVEPDNYGYTF. CDR3 bases: TGCAGCGTTGAACCCGATAACTATGGCTACACCTTC. The chain carries TRBV29-1 and TRBJ1-2; D not certain. The CDR3 length is 12 residues. Germline V gene lookup returns CDR1 SQVTM and CDR2 ANQGSEA. Trimming took 2 bases from V and 1 from J, leaving 5 bases between them.

The chain has TRBV4-1 and TRBJ2-7; 10 bases agree with TRBD1. V dropped 4 bases and J dropped 6; count of bases not matched to a gene: 15. This CDR3 contains 17 residues. CDR1 is MGHRA, CDR2 YSYEKL, per germline. The CDR3 DNA reads TGCGCCAGCAGCCTTGGACCGGGACAGGGGACTACTATCGAGCAGTACTTC. Its protein product is CASSLGPGQGTTIEQYF.

V gene TRBV11-1 combines with J gene TRBJ2-7; 8 bases map to TRBD1. This CDR3 is 14 amino acids long. Germline assignment: CDR1 SGHAT and CDR2 FQDESV (reference sequence). Trimming at V came to 5 bases and at J to 4 bases, leaving 7 bases not matched to a gene. The CDR3 sequence is CASSPGTGGYEQYF. CDR3 in DNA: TGTGCCAGCAGCCCCGGGACAGGAGGGTACGAGCAGTACTTC.

Worth noting for this clone: Germline is not matched at one junction end, which may reflect a read error. The chain recombines TRBV30 with TRBJ2-5, with D perhaps assigned TRBD1 or TRBD2 (7 bases each). The CDR3 contains 17 residues. Per the germline V gene, CDR1 is GTSNPN and CDR2 is SVGIG (reference sequence). This CDR3 reads CAWGGGGAWNPQEAQYF. CDR3 DNA sequence: TGTGCCTGGGGGGGAGGGGGCGCCTGGAATCCCCAAGAGGCCCAGTACTTC.